The rows below give T cell receptor beta chains drawn from one sample of a study of blood T cells in healthy people across ages. TCRdb ran MiXCR on the 5' RACE reads and lists one entry per CDR3 protein. In the table there are around 900,000 distinct CDR3 sequences, 29% of which are singletons. The sequencing sample was made of blood. The receptors were sampled from a woman of 80 years or more in good health. Each CDR3 is given without its conserved first and last residue. The order of the fields is V gene, J gene, D gene, CDR3 protein. D genes are given only for firm matches.

>TRBV6-2/TRBV6-3|TRBJ2-2|TRBD1
ASSYTTGGADTGELF
>TRBV28|TRBJ2-1|-
ASSFPPAWNNEQF
>TRBV5-5|TRBJ2-5|-
ASSLPGSGSYNEQY
>TRBV7-2|TRBJ2-2|-
ASSFTRRGLAGELF
>TRBV6-1|TRBJ2-7|-
AGTPGRESSYEQY
>TRBV6-2/TRBV6-3|TRBJ2-6|-
ASRPPGSGANVLT
>TRBV2|TRBJ2-3|-
ASSDWASRGMPTDTQY
>TRBV6-2/TRBV6-3|TRBJ1-2|TRBD1
ASRTGTAAGGYT
>TRBV30|TRBJ1-2|-
AWSWGNYGYT
>TRBV11-2|TRBJ1-3|-
ASSTTDTIY
>TRBV7-2|TRBJ2-5|-
ASSLVRGIETQY
>TRBV28|TRBJ2-7|-
ASSLRRLIYEQY
>TRBV6-6|TRBJ1-5|-
ASRTNVRLDRDQPQH
>TRBV19|TRBJ2-3|-
ASSQWDTANTQY
>TRBV7-9|TRBJ2-5|TRBD1
ASSLGVQGARETQY
>TRBV5-1|TRBJ2-5|TRBD1
ASSWGNGQGERQY
>TRBV6-5|TRBJ1-5|TRBD1
ASSYRRGLQPQH
>TRBV4-3|TRBJ2-3|-
ASSQVIGGTDTQY
>TRBV30|TRBJ2-2|TRBD2
AWSVAGGPGELF
>TRBV6-2/TRBV6-3|TRBJ2-7|TRBD1
ASKRQGASGQY
>TRBV30|TRBJ1-2|-
AWSRQYYGYT
>TRBV25-1|TRBJ2-7|-
ASTPGQAYEQY
>TRBV7-2|TRBJ2-1|TRBD2
ASSLMSGGASYNEQF
>TRBV9|TRBJ2-3|TRBD1
ASSTTGVADTQY
>TRBV20-1|TRBJ2-3|-
SARASRARKGNTDTQY
>TRBV3-1|TRBJ2-1|-
ASSQQGHEQF
>TRBV6-6|TRBJ1-4|TRBD1
ASRNTRGDEKLF
>TRBV7-2|TRBJ2-4|TRBD2
ASSPPQRGGRNIQY
>TRBV6-2/TRBV6-3|TRBJ2-1|-
ASSYDGGSYNEQF
>TRBV9|TRBJ2-1|-
ASSLRRKEQF
>TRBV12-3/TRBV12-4|TRBJ1-1|-
ASTSKGHTEAF
>TRBV6-2/TRBV6-3|TRBJ2-1|-
ASSFTRDEQF
>TRBV3-1|TRBJ2-2|TRBD1
ASSHGQGLAGELF